A single sample is the source of the 24 T cell receptor beta chains below, sequenced in a study of T cells after yellow fever vaccination. TCRdb re-derived calls from the 5' RACE reads in MiXCR, one entry per CDR3 protein. The table includes about 140,000 distinct CDR3 sequences, about 8% detected once. Sequenced here: CD4+ T cells sorted from PBMCs, sampled 5 days after the yellow fever booster vaccination. These receptors originate from a young man who received the YFV17D yellow fever vaccine.

The chain links TRBV11-2 to TRBJ1-6, with D tentatively TRBD1 (5 bases). This CDR3 is built from 18 residues. V was shortened by 1 base and J by 4 bases, with 17 bases between the two germline ends. CDR1 is SGHAT and CDR2 is FQNNGV in the germline V gene. The CDR3 DNA reads as TGTGCCAGCAGCTTAGGAAGAGGGGTCGGGCAGTATAATTCACCCCTCCACTTT. Its translation is CASSLGRGVGQYNSPLHF.

Only a few counts were recorded for this clonotype. The rearrangement links TRBV5-1 to TRBJ1-1; TRBD1 agrees at 7 bases. Germline CDR1 SGHRS, CDR2 YFSETQ. V shed 2 bases and J 7 bases; nucleotides not matched to a gene: 2. CDR3 length equals 12 residues. Here the CDR3 reads CASSLTGVEAFF. DNA of the CDR3: TGCGCCAGCAGCTTAACAGGGGTTGAAGCTTTCTTT.

This clonotype has a count of ten or more. The chain carries TRBV20-1 and TRBJ2-1; TRBD2 matches at 15 bases. The CDR3 contains 17 residues. Germline assignment: CDR1 DFQATT and CDR2 SNEGSKA (reference sequence). Trimming at V came to 6 bases and at J to 8 bases, leaving 14 bases not matched to a gene. In DNA, the CDR3 is TGCAGTGCGGGTCAAGACCGCAGGACTAGCGGGAGGGATGAGCAGTTCTTC. Its protein is CSAGQDRRTSGRDEQFF.

This clonotype has at least ten counts. This chain connects TRBV4-2 to TRBJ2-1, with a weak D call TRBD1 (7 bases). The CDR3 loop spans 16 amino acids. CDR1 LGHNA and CDR2 YNFKEQ come from the germline V gene. Deletions cut 0 bases from V and 7 bases from J, with 16 bases between. The CDR3 coding sequence is TGTGCCAGCAGCCAAGATACAGGGGTACGGGGGAATGAGCAGTTCTTC. Its protein is CASSQDTGVRGNEQFF.

In its sample, this clonotype was seen many times. The J gene is TRBJ2-7, the V gene TRBV5-1; 7 nucleotides align to TRBD2. The CDR3 is 14 amino acids. Losses at the gene ends were 0 bases for V and 6 bases for J; bases not matched to a gene: 6. Per the germline V gene, CDR1 is SGHRS and CDR2 is YFSETQ. The chain's CDR3 is CASSLVPGRGEQYF. For the CDR3, the DNA is TGCGCCAGCAGCTTGGTTCCAGGGAGGGGCGAGCAGTACTTC. The variable domain in full, completed from reference TRBV5-1 and TRBJ2-7, reads KAGVTQTPRYLIKTRGQQVTLSCSPISGHRSVSWYQQTPGQGLQFLFEYFSETQRNKGNFPGRFSGRQFSNSRSEMNVSTLELGDSALYLCASSLVPGRGEQYFGPGTRLTVT.

The chain joins TRBV11-2 to TRBJ2-2; 9 nucleotides align to TRBD2. The trim removed 5 bases at V and 0 bases at J, leaving 16 bases unmatched. Per the germline V gene, CDR1 is SGHAT and CDR2 is FQNNGV. The CDR3 is 20 residues long. CDR3 region: CASSRYSGLARIANTGELFF. The CDR3 nucleotides read TGTGCCAGCAGCCGATACTCCGGACTAGCGAGAATCGCGAACACCGGGGAGCTGTTTTTT.

This clonotype was detected ten times or more. The chain combines TRBV29-1 with TRBJ2-7; no firm D call. V was trimmed by 6 bases and J by 0 bases, leaving 12 bases between them. Per germline, CDR1 SQVTM and CDR2 ANQGSEA. The CDR3 length is 13 residues. In DNA form, the CDR3 reads TGCAGCGTGTGGACGGCGAGCTCCTACGAGCAGTACTTC. Amino acids: CSVWTASSYEQYF.

This clonotype appeared many times. A junction boundary mismatches the germline segment, possibly from a read error. The gene calls are TRBV27 and TRBJ2-7, with a tentative D call TRBD2 (6 bases). The CDR3 totals 17 residues. Germline V gene lookup returns CDR1 MNHEY and CDR2 SMNVEV (reference sequence). DNA of the CDR3: TGTGCGAGCATCGGGGTATCGGGGGAGTTCTCTCGATACGAGCAGTACTTC. This translates into CASIGVSGEFSRYEQYF.

At least ten counts were recorded for this clonotype. V gene TRBV5-5 combines with J gene TRBJ2-3, with 7 positions matching TRBD1. This CDR3 contains 15 residues. CDR1 is SGHKS and CDR2 is YYEKEE in the germline V gene (reference sequence). V gave up 5 bases and J gave up 3 bases; unmatched junction bases: 9. CDR3 nucleotide sequence: TGTGCCAGCAGTTCTGGGGACAGCCTGACAGATACGCAGTATTTT. Translation: CASSSGDSLTDTQYF.

This clonotype was seen more than once but under ten times. The gene calls are TRBV7-2 and TRBJ2-5; a weak D match, TRBD2 (6 bases). Germline lookup yields CDR1 SGHTA and CDR2 FQGNSA. The CDR3 is made up of 15 amino acids. Trimming shortened V by 5 bases and J by 5 bases, and 18 bases separated the two germline ends. CDR3 bases: TGTGCCAGCAGCCCCGTCCTCGGGGGTAGGGAGACCCAGTACTTC. Translated: CASSPVLGGRETQYF.

In the case of this clonotype: One base away lies a much larger clone, so this may be a sequencing read error. This rearrangement joins TRBV28 to TRBJ2-5; the match to TRBD1 covers 7 bases. Germline CDR1 reads MDHEN; CDR2 reads SYDVKM. The CDR3 length is 14 residues. J was trimmed by 9 bases and V by 4 bases; bases with no gene match: 11. CDR3 in amino acids: CASSSGGLVESQYF. The CDR3 DNA sequence: TGTGCCAGCAGTTCAGGGGGTCTGGTGGAGTCCCAGTACTTC. The variable domain in full, with the rest retrieved from reference TRBV28 and TRBJ2-5, is DVKVTQSSRYLVKRTGEKVFLECVQDMDHENMFWYRQDPGLGLRLIYFSYDVKMKEKGDIPEGYSVSREKKERFSLILESASTNQTSMYLCASSSGGLVESQYFGPGTRLLVL.

A remark on this clonotype: This may arise from a read error, as a much more abundant clone is one base away. Written as DNA, the CDR3 is TGTGCCAGCAGCTGGGACAGAGAAGAGTCCCAGTACTTC. Translated, it gives CASSWDREESQYF. The genes are TRBV7-3 and TRBJ2-5; 7 nucleotides match TRBD1. Germline V CDR1 and CDR2: SGHTA, FQGTGA. The CDR3 consists of 13 residues. Full variable domain (missing parts from reference TRBV7-3 and TRBJ2-5): GAGVSQTPSNKVTEKGKYVELRCDPISGHTALYWYRQSLGQGPEFLIYFQGTGAADDSGLPNDRFFAVRPEGSVSTLKIQRTERGDSAVYLCASSWDREESQYFGPGTRLLVL.

This clonotype appeared once. This may arise from a read error, as a much more abundant clone is one base away. The chain joins TRBV20-1 to TRBJ2-3; tentatively, D is TRBD1 or TRBD2 (5 bases each). This CDR3 has 14 residues. The germline V gene encodes CDR1 DFQATT and CDR2 SNEGSKA (reference sequence). The CDR3 spells CSAQRGASTDTLYF. Written as DNA, the CDR3 is TGCAGTGCCCAAAGAGGGGCTAGCACAGATACGCTGTATTTT.

This clonotype has ten or more counts. The rearrangement uses TRBV29-1 and TRBJ2-3, with TRBD1 identical over 7 bases. J was trimmed by 4 bases and V by 7 bases; bases with no gene match: 14. Germline V CDR1 and CDR2: SQVTM, ANQGSEA. This CDR3 spans 15 amino acids. The CDR3 DNA reads as TGCAGCGCGCCCCGGGACAGAGGCTCCCCAGATACGCAGTATTTT. Translated, it gives CSAPRDRGSPDTQYF.

This clonotype was found a few times. The V and J genes are TRBV20-1 and TRBJ2-1; possibly TRBD1 for D (6 bases). Trimming pared 4 bases from V and 7 bases from J, leaving 11 bases between. The CDR3 is 12 residues long. Germline CDR1 reads DFQATT; CDR2 reads SNEGSKA (reference sequence). CDR3 in amino acids: CSANPGVNEQFF. The CDR3 region has the DNA TGCAGTGCTAATCCAGGGGTGAATGAGCAGTTCTTC.

This clonotype was seen at least ten times. CDR3 nucleotide sequence: TGCGCCAGCAGCCCCCGGGGACAGGGGATTGCAAACATTCAGTACTTC. This gives the protein CASSPRGQGIANIQYF. This chain joins TRBV5-1 and TRBJ2-4; TRBD1 matches 10 bases. This CDR3 has 16 residues. The V gene end was trimmed by 4 bases and the J gene end by 6 bases; junction bases not matched to a gene: 10. The germline CDR1 and CDR2 sequences are SGHRS and YFSETQ. The full variable domain, completed using reference TRBV5-1 and TRBJ2-4, is KAGVTQTPRYLIKTRGQQVTLSCSPISGHRSVSWYQQTPGQGLQFLFEYFSETQRNKGNFPGRFSGRQFSNSRSEMNVSTLELGDSALYLCASSPRGQGIANIQYFGAGTRLSVL.

Many counts were recorded for this clonotype. The chain carries TRBV4-3 and TRBJ2-7; TRBD2 aligns across 10 bases. J gave up 3 bases and V 1 base, and 3 bases lay outside the gene matches. The CDR3 consists of 15 residues. Germline CDR1 and CDR2: LGHNA and YSLEER. The CDR3 DNA reads TGCGCCAGCAGCCAAGTCACTAGCGGGATCTACGAGCAGTACTTC. Protein sequence: CASSQVTSGIYEQYF.

This clonotype was counted many times. The genes are TRBV20-1 and TRBJ2-5; the match to TRBD2 covers 7 bases. Germline V gene data show CDR1 as DFQATT and CDR2 as SNEGSKA (reference sequence). Losses at the gene ends were 3 bases for V and 3 bases for J; bases not matched to a gene: 1. The CDR3 has 12 residues. In nucleotides, the CDR3 is TGCAGTGCTAGCCGGGAGGAAGAGACCCAGTACTTC. Its translation is CSASREEETQYF.

Regarding this clonotype: A read error may be the cause here, since a much bigger clone is one base away. The chain recombines TRBV3-1 with TRBJ2-7, with a tentative D call TRBD2 (6 bases). Germline V gene lookup returns CDR1 LGHDT and CDR2 YNNKEL (reference sequence). The CDR3 has 13 amino acids. With 4 bases removed from V and 7 bases from J, the gap between germline ends came to 14 bases. CDR3 in amino acids: CASSRQGGQEQYF. The DNA of the CDR3 is TGTGCCAGCAGCCGCCAGGGAGGCCAGGAGCAGTACTTC.

This clonotype was recorded at least ten times. The chain links TRBV14 to TRBJ2-5; D remains ambiguous. The CDR3 extends over 12 amino acids. Germline CDR1 is SGHDN and CDR2 is FVKESK. The V gene lost 0 bases and the J gene lost 14 bases, with 13 bases spanning the gap. The CDR3 sequence is CASSQDRLTLYF. CDR3 DNA: TGTGCCAGCAGCCAAGATCGACTCACGTTATACTTC.

This clonotype was recorded at least ten times. The chain recombines TRBV20-1 with TRBJ2-3; D ambiguous. This CDR3 has 12 amino acids. The V end was cut by 4 bases, the J end by 2 bases, with 7 bases between. Germline lookup yields CDR1 DFQATT and CDR2 SNEGSKA (reference sequence). The CDR3: CSATEATDTQYF. The CDR3 nucleotides are TGCAGTGCTACGGAAGCCACAGATACGCAGTATTTT.

Ten or more counts support this clonotype. V is TRBV5-1 and J is TRBJ1-1, with D hard to call. Trimming left V 4 bases short and J 2 bases short, with 15 bases between. The CDR3 contains 15 residues. Looked up from germline, CDR1 is SGHRS and CDR2 is YFSETQ. The CDR3 here is CASSENSGRNTEAFF. DNA of the CDR3: TGCGCCAGCAGCGAAAACTCGGGCCGTAACACTGAAGCTTTCTTT.

Many counts were recorded for this clonotype. V gene TRBV7-2 combines with J gene TRBJ2-7; D may correspond to TRBD1 or TRBD2 (6 bases each). Trimming took 1 base from V and 4 from J, leaving 20 bases between them. The CDR3 extends over 17 amino acids. Per germline, CDR1 SGHTA and CDR2 FQGNSA. The CDR3 sequence: CASSLGGANIMRYEQYF. The CDR3 nucleotides read TGTGCCAGCAGCTTAGGGGGGGCAAATATAATGAGATACGAGCAGTACTTC. The whole variable domain, remainder taken from reference TRBV7-2 and TRBJ2-7, is GAGVSQSPSNKVTEKGKDVELRCDPISGHTALYWYRQSLGQGLEFLIYFQGNSAPDKSGLPSDRFSAERTGGSVSTLTIQRTQQEDSAVYLCASSLGGANIMRYEQYFGPGTRLTVT.

There are many counts of this clonotype. This chain uses TRBV5-1 with TRBJ1-1, with 10 bases aligning to TRBD1. Germline V gene data show CDR1 as SGHRS and CDR2 as YFSETQ. The CDR3 spans 14 residues. V was clipped by 4 bases and J by 4 bases; unmatched bases: 4. For the CDR3, the DNA is TGCGCCAGCAGCATCGGACAGGGGGGCACTGAAGCTTTCTTT. Protein: CASSIGQGGTEAFF.